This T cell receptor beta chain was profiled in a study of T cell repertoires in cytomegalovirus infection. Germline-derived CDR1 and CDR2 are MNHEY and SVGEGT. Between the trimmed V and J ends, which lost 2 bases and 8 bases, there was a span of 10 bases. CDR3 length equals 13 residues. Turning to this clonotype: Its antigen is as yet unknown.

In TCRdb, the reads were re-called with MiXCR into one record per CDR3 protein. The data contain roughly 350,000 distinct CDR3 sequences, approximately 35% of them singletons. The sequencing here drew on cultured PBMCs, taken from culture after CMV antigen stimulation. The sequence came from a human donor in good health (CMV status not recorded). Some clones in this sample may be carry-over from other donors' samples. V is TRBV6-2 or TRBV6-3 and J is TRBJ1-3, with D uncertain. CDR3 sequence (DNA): TGTGCCAGCAGTTACAGGAGGGATGACACCATATATTTT. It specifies CASSYRRDDTIYF.